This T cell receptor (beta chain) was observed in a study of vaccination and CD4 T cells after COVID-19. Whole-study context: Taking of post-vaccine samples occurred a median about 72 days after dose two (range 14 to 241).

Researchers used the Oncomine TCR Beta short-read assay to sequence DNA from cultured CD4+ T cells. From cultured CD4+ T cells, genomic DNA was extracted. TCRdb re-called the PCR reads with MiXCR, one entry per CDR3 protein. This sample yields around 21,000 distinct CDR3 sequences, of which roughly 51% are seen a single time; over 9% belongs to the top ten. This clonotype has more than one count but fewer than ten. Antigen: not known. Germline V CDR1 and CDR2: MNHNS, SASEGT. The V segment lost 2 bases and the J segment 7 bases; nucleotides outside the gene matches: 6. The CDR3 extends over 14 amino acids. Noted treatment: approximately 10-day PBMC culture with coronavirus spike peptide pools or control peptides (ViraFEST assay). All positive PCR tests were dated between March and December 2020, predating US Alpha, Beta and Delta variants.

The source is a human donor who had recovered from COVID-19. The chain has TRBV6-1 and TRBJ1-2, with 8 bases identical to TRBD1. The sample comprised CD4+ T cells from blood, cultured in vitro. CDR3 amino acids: CASSETRQGFGYTF. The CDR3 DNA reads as TGTGCCAGCAGTGAAACCCGACAGGGGTTTGGCTACACCTTC.